These T cell receptor beta chains were read from a single sample in a study of technical replicates of blood from four donors. Profiling relied on immunoSEQ multiplex PCR, and the TCRdb table lists in-frame clones only, not all of them. The sample records about 84,000 clones, around 93% being singletons. Source material: T cells isolated from PBMCs. The source of these receptors is a human donor in good health. Both conserved end residues are part of each CDR3. A D gene is named only where the DNA matches it firmly. Rows may omit the clone size; those that give it use once, few, many or a size class.

V	J	size	D	DNA	CDR3
TRBV4-2	TRBJ2-7	NA	TRBD2	TGTGCCAGCAGCCAAGGGATTAGCGGGGGTTACGAGCAGTACTTC	CASSQGISGGYEQYF
TRBV9	TRBJ2-2	NA	TRBD2	TGTGCCAGCAGCGGTAGCGGGGGGGTCCCCGGGGAGCTGTTTTTT	CASSGSGGVPGELFF
TRBV6-1	TRBJ2-7	NA	TRBD1	TGTGCCAGCAAAGTTACAGGGGCCGGCTACGAGCAGTACTTC	CASKVTGAGYEQYF
TRBV28	TRBJ1-1	NA	NA	TGTGCCAGCAGTTTAGTCGTCGGACTATCGAACACTGAAGCTTTCTTT	CASSLVVGLSNTEAFF
TRBV6-5	TRBJ2-7	NA	NA	TGTGCCAGCAGTTACGGGTCGGAGGGTTACGAGCAGTACTTC	CASSYGSEGYEQYF
TRBV11-2	TRBJ2-7	NA	TRBD1	TGTGCCAGCAGCCCGCGGGATGGGACAGGGCCTACCTACGAGCAGTACTTC	CASSPRDGTGPTYEQYF
TRBV15	TRBJ1-2	NA	NA	TGTGCCACCAGCAGAGATCGTTACTCCGGCTACACCTTC	CATSRDRYSGYTF
TRBV7-2	TRBJ2-7	NA	TRBD2	TGTGCCAGCAGCTTGACTAGCGGTGGCTCCTACGAGCAGTACTTC	CASSLTSGGSYEQYF
TRBV4-1	TRBJ2-7	NA	NA	TGCGCCAGCAGCCAAGGTGGGAGCGAGGGGGGGTTTTACGAGCAGTACTTC	CASSQGGSEGGFYEQYF
TRBV10-2	TRBJ2-7	NA	NA	TGCGCCAGCAGTGAGGGTAGCCCCGAGCAGTACTTC	CASSEGSPEQYF
TRBV5-5	TRBJ2-2	few	NA	TGTGCCAGCAGCTTGAGTGCGTTTGACATCGGGGAGCTGTTTTTT	CASSLSAFDIGELFF
TRBV19	TRBJ2-7	NA	TRBD1	TGTGCCAGTAGTTACAGGACAGGCAGGGCGCAGTACTTC	CASSYRTGRAQYF
TRBV5-1	TRBJ2-5	NA	TRBD2	TGCGCCAGCAGCCGAGCGGGGGCCCACCAAGAGACCCAGTACTTC	CASSRAGAHQETQYF
TRBV4-1	TRBJ1-5	NA	NA	TGCGCCAGCAGCCCCGAGGGAAGCGGACAGCCCGCCCCCCGCTTCAATCAGCCCCAGCATTTT	CASSPEGSGQPAPRFNQPQHF
TRBV7-2	TRBJ1-1	NA	NA	TGTGCCAGCAGCTTGGTCCCTACGAACACTGAAGCTTTCTTT	CASSLVPTNTEAFF
TRBV5-1	TRBJ2-1	once	TRBD2	TGCGCCAGCAGCTTGTATACGGGAGGGCCGGAGAATGAGCAGTTCTTC	CASSLYTGGPENEQFF
TRBV19	TRBJ1-2	NA	NA	TGTGCCAGTTGTAAGGCGGTCGATGATGGCTACACCTTC	CASCKAVDDGYTF
TRBV25-1	TRBJ1-2	NA	TRBD1	TGTGCCAGCAGTGAATATTCGGGTAGGGGGCATGGCTACACCTTC	CASSEYSGRGHGYTF
TRBV4-1	TRBJ2-1	NA	NA	TGCGCCAGCAGCCAAGATAATACCCACAGGAATGAGCAGTTCTTC	CASSQDNTHRNEQFF
TRBV5-1	TRBJ1-2	once	NA	TGCGCCAGCAGCTTGAGCGGGCAAGGCTACACCTTC	CASSLSGQGYTF
TRBV6-5	TRBJ2-5	NA	NA	TGTGCCAGCAAAGACACGTACGAAGAGACCCAGTACTTC	CASKDTYEETQYF
TRBV19	TRBJ2-7	once	TRBD2	TGTGCCAGTAGCGGACTAGCGGGATCCTACGAGCAGTACTTC	CASSGLAGSYEQYF
TRBV7-9	TRBJ1-1	NA	TRBD1	TGTGCCAGCAGCTTAGGGGACAGTTTTGCTGAAGCTTTCTTT	CASSLGDSFAEAFF
TRBV5-4	TRBJ2-2	NA	NA	TGTGCCAGCAGCTTGGGCGCGGTTAGAGCGAACACCGGGGAGCTGTTTTTT	CASSLGAVRANTGELFF
TRBV6-1	TRBJ2-1	NA	NA	TGTGCCAGCAGCGGATGGAATGCGGAAGAGCAGTTCTTC	CASSGWNAEEQFF
TRBV18	TRBJ2-7	NA	NA	TGTGCCAGCTCACCAACCTCTCTAGCGAGGTTCCCCTTAAACTCCTACGAGCAGTACTTC	CASSPTSLARFPLNSYEQYF
TRBV5-1	TRBJ2-3	NA	NA	TGCGCCAGCAGCTTGGAAGCCACAGATACGCAGTATTTT	CASSLEATDTQYF
TRBV9	TRBJ2-2	few	NA	TGTGCCAGCAGCGTAGGGGGACAGAACACCGGGGAGCTGTTTTTT	CASSVGGQNTGELFF
TRBV2	TRBJ2-3	NA	TRBD1	TGTGCCAGCAGTACTTCCCGGGACAGGGGGCTGGATACGCAGTATTTT	CASSTSRDRGLDTQYF
TRBV5-1	TRBJ1-5	NA	NA	TGCGCCAGCAGCTTGGGTCCGGGTCATCAGCCCCAGCATTTT	CASSLGPGHQPQHF